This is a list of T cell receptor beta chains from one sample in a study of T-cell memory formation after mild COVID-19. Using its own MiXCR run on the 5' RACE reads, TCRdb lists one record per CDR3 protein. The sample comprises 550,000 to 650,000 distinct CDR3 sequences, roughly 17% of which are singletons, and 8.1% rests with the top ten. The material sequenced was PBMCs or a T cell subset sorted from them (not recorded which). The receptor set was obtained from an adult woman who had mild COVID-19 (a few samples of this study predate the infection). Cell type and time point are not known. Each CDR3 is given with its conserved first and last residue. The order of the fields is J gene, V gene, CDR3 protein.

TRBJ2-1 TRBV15 CATSTRSSWSDEQFF
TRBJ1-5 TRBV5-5 CASSPLLGANQPQHF
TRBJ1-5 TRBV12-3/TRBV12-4 CASSSQGYGQPQHF
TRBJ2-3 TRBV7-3 CASSASGLAGGRYF
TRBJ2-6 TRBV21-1 CARGAATANSGANVLTF
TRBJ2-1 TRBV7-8 CASSPGRDEQFF
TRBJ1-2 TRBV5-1 CASSLGYGSYGYTF
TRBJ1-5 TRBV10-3 CAISERGVGPQHF
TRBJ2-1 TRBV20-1 CSASEGRNEQFF
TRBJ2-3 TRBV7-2 CASQKGSGGATQYF
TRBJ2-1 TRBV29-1 CSVDYNEQFF
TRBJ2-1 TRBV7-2 CASSSSHKGLEQFF
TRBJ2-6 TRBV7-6 CASSPHVSGANVLTF
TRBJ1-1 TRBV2 CASSSGPPRAEAFF
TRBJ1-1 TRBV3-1 CASSQATNEAFF
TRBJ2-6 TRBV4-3 CASSQDSGAGANVLTF
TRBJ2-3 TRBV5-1 CASSWSGGASDTQYF
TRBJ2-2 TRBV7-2 CASSPLGGTTGELFF
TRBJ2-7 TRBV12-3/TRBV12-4 CASGGGTSYEQYF
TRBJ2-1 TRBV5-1 CASSFSGSLYNEQFF
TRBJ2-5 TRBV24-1 CATSDLPDRVGETQYF
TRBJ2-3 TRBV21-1 CASSIYLAGVTDTQYF
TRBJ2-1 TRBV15 CATSRDRSPYNEQFF
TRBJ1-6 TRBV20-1 CSARGQGNSPLHF
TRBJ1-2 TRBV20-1 CSAGGISGTGVLYTF
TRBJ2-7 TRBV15 CATSRSVSYEQYF
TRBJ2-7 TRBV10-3 CAISESPTDRYEQYF
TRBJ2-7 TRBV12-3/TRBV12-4 CASSLGHLSEQYF
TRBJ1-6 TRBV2 CASSLPAGGMGNSPLHF
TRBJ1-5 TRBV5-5 CASSLDSAGNQPQHF
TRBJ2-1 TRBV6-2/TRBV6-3 CASSYYSLRDNYNEQFF
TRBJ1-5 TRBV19 CATSEWGKGNQPQHF
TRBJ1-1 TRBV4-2 CASSQDAVNTEAFF
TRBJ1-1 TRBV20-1 CSARDQEGMNTEAFF
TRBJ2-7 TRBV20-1 CSARASGRYEQYF
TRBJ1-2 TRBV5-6 CASSSRPRTGRYGYTF
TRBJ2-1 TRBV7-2 CASSLLGGIRGNEQFF
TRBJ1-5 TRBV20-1 CSATNPQGYSNQPQHF
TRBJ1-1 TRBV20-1 CSARVPENTEAFF
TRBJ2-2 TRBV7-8 CASSLGSWLATGELFF
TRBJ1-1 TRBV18 CASSPGQGHMNTEAFF
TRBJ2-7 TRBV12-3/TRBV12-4 CASSSDRGQVYEQYF
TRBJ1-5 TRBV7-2 CASSLDSIDQPQHF
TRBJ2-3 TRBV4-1 CASSPLGGNTQYF
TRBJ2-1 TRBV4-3 CASSLDSGSSYNEQFF
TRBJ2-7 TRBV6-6 CASIWRGGYTYEQYF
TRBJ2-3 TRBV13 CASSSLIAGAGTDTQYF
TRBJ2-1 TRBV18 CASPGGGRTPNEQFF